Described below is a single TCR beta chain sequence and its context. The source of the sample is a study of T cell responses to AZD1222 COVID-19 vaccine. With 0 bases removed from V and 7 bases from J, the gap between germline ends came to 11 bases. Per the germline V gene, CDR1 is SGHNT and CDR2 is YYREEE (reference sequence). This CDR3 comprises 15 residues. The assay was immunoSEQ multiplex PCR, and TCRdb's table has in-frame clones only and misses some. Here the sample spans 70,000 to 90,000 clones, around nine tenths being singletons. The chain links TRBV5-4 to TRBJ1-6; TRBD1 is a possible D gene (5 bases). This TCR was recovered from an adult in good health. This material consisted of peripheral blood, taken on day 0 of AZD1222 vaccination. The CDR3 sequence: CASSLVTTENSPLHF. In nucleotides, the CDR3 is TGTGCCAGCAGCTTGGTAACGACAGAGAATTCACCCCTCCACTTT.